The entry that follows covers one T cell receptor beta chain sequence. MiXCR, applied by TCRdb to the RT-PCR reads, yields one record per CDR3 protein. The data hold about 110,000 distinct CDR3 sequences, with less than 45% observed a single time. These data are taken from a study of patients and donors after allogeneic stem cell transplantation. The CDR3 loop spans 13 amino acids. Germline V gives CDR1 DFQATT, CDR2 SNEGSKA (reference sequence). J gave up 13 bases and V 0 bases, and 9 bases lay outside the gene matches. V gene TRBV20-1 combines with J gene TRBJ2-1, with TRBD2 matching 7 bases. The sample comprised blood, either unsorted or a sorted T cell fraction (not recorded which). This clonotype was obtained from a human donor who was either an allogeneic HSCT recipient or a stem cell or donor lymphocyte infusion donor (not recorded which). It is not recorded whose cells these are; they may come from a transplant donor. The CDR3: CSARDGVGGAQFF. The CDR3 DNA sequence: TGCAGTGCTAGAGATGGGGTGGGAGGGGCACAGTTCTTC.